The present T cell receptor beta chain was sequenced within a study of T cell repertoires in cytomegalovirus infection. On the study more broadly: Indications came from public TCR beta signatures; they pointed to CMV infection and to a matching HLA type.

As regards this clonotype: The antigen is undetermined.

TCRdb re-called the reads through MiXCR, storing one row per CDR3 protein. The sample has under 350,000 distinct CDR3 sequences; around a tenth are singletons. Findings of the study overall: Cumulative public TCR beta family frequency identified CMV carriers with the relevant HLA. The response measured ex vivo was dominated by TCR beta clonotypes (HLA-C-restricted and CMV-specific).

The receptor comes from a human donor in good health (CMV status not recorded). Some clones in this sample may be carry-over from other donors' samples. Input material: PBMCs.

The CDR3 is CASTNDGLNYNEQFF. For the CDR3, the DNA is TGTGCCAGTACCAACGACGGGTTGAACTACAATGAGCAGTTCTTC. This sequence joins TRBV19 and TRBJ2-1; D not certain. The CDR3 runs to 15 residues. Germline V gene data show CDR1 as LNHDA and CDR2 as SQIVND (reference sequence). Between the trimmed V and J ends, which lost 7 bases and 3 bases, there was a span of 16 bases. Full variable domain (rest looked up from reference TRBV19 and TRBJ2-1): DGGITQSPKYLFRKEGQNVTLSCEQNLNHDAMYWYRQDPGQGLRLIYYSQIVNDFQKGDIAEGYSVSREKKESFPLTVTSAQKNPTAFYLCASTNDGLNYNEQFFGPGTRLTVL.